This T cell receptor (beta chain) was profiled in a study of T cell repertoires in cytomegalovirus infection. The CDR3 length is 20 residues. Unmatched junction bases numbered 21, after V lost 6 bases and J lost 1 base. Looked up from germline, CDR1 is ENHRY and CDR2 is SYGVKD. This clonotype was seen ten or more times. Its antigen is currently unknown. TCRdb recomputed calls from the reads with MiXCR, one row per CDR3 protein. The sample lists around 750,000 distinct CDR3 sequences, 30% to 35% occurring once. This clonotype was sampled from a human donor in good health (CMV status not recorded). Some clones in this sample may be carry-over from other donors' samples. V usage is TRBV10-3 and J usage is TRBJ2-3, with 8 bases lining up with TRBD2. The material sequenced was cultured CD8+ T cells from PBMCs, taken from culture after CMV antigen stimulation. Here the CDR3 reads CAIRPVRGTRSQNGTDTQYF. DNA for the CDR3: TGTGCCATCAGGCCAGTTCGGGGGACTAGGTCACAAAACGGCACAGATACGCAGTATTTT.